The next 29 T cell receptor beta chains were all read from a single sample in a study of blood T cell repertoires in COVID-19 (dated by TCRdb to 2019 to 2021). The library was prepared using the immunoSEQ multiplex PCR assay. Not all clones reach the TCRdb copy of this immuneACCESS table, which keeps in-frame sequences only. Checked studies attribute under half of the gap to unresolved V genes and leave the rest unexplained. For this sample the table gives about 240,000 clones, of which around 89% were detected only once. In total, the top ten clones hold approximately 4.2% of the sample. Sequenced material: PBMCs or T cells enriched from blood (not recorded which). These receptors all come from a woman in her 30s who had recovered from COVID-19.

The chain has TRBV7-9 and TRBJ1-1, with D uncertain. CDR3 length: 13 amino acids. V gave up 1 base and J gave up 8 bases, with 11 bases separating them. Germline values: CDR1 SEHNR, CDR2 FQNEAQ (reference sequence). CDR3 DNA: TGTGCCAGCAGCTTAGTGTTGCCGGAGGAAGCTTTCTTT. It codes for CASSLVLPEEAFF.

The V call is TRBV28, the J call TRBJ2-5, with TRBD2 matching over 14 bases. The V segment lost 4 bases and the J segment 6 bases; nucleotides outside the gene matches: 7. The germline CDR1 and CDR2 sequences are MDHEN and SYDVKM. The CDR3 runs 16 residues. The CDR3 DNA is TGTGCCAGCAGTTCCCCGGGACTAGCGGGAGTGAAGACCCAGTACTTC. This gives the protein CASSSPGLAGVKTQYF.

The rearrangement links TRBV7-2 to TRBJ2-5; D is perhaps TRBD2 (6 bases). Germline loops: CDR1 SGHTA, CDR2 FQGNSA. This CDR3 has 15 amino acids. The V end lost 1 base, the J end lost 5 bases, and 14 bases lay between the germline ends. This CDR3 reads CASSLDGRDGETQYF. Written as DNA, the CDR3 is TGTGCCAGCAGCTTAGACGGGAGAGATGGTGAGACCCAGTACTTC.

The chain is built from TRBV25-1 and TRBJ1-2, with 9 bases aligning to TRBD1. The trim removed 6 bases at V and 8 bases at J, leaving 16 bases unmatched. Germline V gene sequence: CDR1 MGHDK, CDR2 SYGVNS. This CDR3 spans 16 amino acids. CDR3 DNA: TGTGCCAGCAGCTGGGGGGGACAGGGCCGGACGGTAGGCTACACCTTC. Amino acid sequence: CASSWGGQGRTVGYTF.

J is TRBJ2-5 and V is TRBV28; tentative D call: TRBD2 (6 bases). Germline CDR1 MDHEN, CDR2 SYDVKM. The CDR3 runs to 14 residues. Trimming removed 7 bases at V and 2 bases at J, with 14 bases between. CDR3: CASKTGTDQETQYF. The CDR3 DNA reads TGTGCCAGCAAAACCGGGACTGATCAAGAGACCCAGTACTTC.

The chain has TRBV19 and TRBJ1-5; 8 bases are a match to TRBD1. The trim removed 6 bases at V and 5 bases at J, leaving 3 bases unmatched. This CDR3 is 13 amino acids long. CDR1 LNHDA and CDR2 SQIVND come from the germline V gene (reference sequence). The CDR3 coding sequence is TGTGCCAGTAGCCAGGACAGGGATCAGCCCCAGCATTTT. Amino acid sequence: CASSQDRDQPQHF.

The V and J genes are TRBV18 and TRBJ2-3; D is undetermined. The germline CDR1 and CDR2 sequences are KGHSH and LQKENI. The CDR3 runs to 14 residues. Trimming stripped 3 bases from V and 2 bases from J, with 9 bases between. CDR3 nucleotide sequence: TGTGCCAGCTCACCGGCGGTCGACACAGATACGCAGTATTTT. It specifies CASSPAVDTDTQYF. Full variable domain (outside the CDR3, taken from reference TRBV18 and TRBJ2-3): NAGVMQNPRHLVRRRGQEARLRCSPMKGHSHVYWYRQLPEEGLKFMVYLQKENIIDESGMPKERFSAEFPKEGPSILRIQQVVRGDSAAYFCASSPAVDTDTQYFGPGTRLTVL.

This chain links TRBV5-8 with TRBJ1-1; D unclear. The CDR3 is made up of 12 amino acids. Per germline, CDR1 SGHTS and CDR2 YDEGEE. V was clipped by 1 base and J by 9 bases, with 10 bases between them. The CDR3 DNA sequence: TGTGCCAGCAGCTTGAAGACATTAAAAGCTTTCTTT. The encoded protein is CASSLKTLKAFF.

V usage is TRBV6-2 or TRBV6-3 and J usage is TRBJ1-5, with D possibly matching TRBD1 (5 bases). Trimming stripped 6 bases from V and 5 bases from J, with 20 bases between. Germline V CDR1 and CDR2: MNHEY, SVGEGT. The CDR3 extends over 16 amino acids. CDR3 region: CASSHHRWIADQPQHF. CDR3 nucleotides: TGTGCCAGCAGCCACCACAGGTGGATCGCCGATCAGCCCCAGCATTTT.

The chain carries TRBV19 and TRBJ2-5; 9 bases are a match to TRBD2. The germline gives CDR1 LNHDA, CDR2 SQIVND (reference sequence). After removal of 1 base from V and 3 bases from J, the junction contained 0 bases not matched to a gene. The length of the CDR3 is 14 residues. CDR3 residues: CASSIGLAEETQYF. Written as DNA, the CDR3 is TGTGCCAGTAGTATAGGACTAGCGGAAGAGACCCAGTACTTC.

The gene calls are TRBV2 and TRBJ1-2, with TRBD1 identical over 9 bases. Per germline, CDR1 SNHLY and CDR2 FYNNEI. V trimming: 8 bases; J trimming: 4 bases; junction bases outside the gene matches: 8. CDR3 length: 14 amino acids. The CDR3 DNA sequence: TGTGCCAGCCTCCCTGGGACAGGGTTCTATGGCTACACCTTC. This codes for CASLPGTGFYGYTF.

V and J are TRBV19 and TRBJ1-5, with D uncertain. The V and J ends lost 3 bases and 10 bases respectively, with 19 bases between them. CDR3 length equals 15 residues. Germline CDR1 reads LNHDA; CDR2 reads SQIVND (reference sequence). The CDR3 region is CASSISSGPRGPQHF. CDR3 in DNA: TGTGCCAGTAGTATTAGTAGTGGGCCCCGGGGTCCCCAGCATTTT.

The V and J genes are TRBV5-1 and TRBJ2-2, with 13 positions matching TRBD2. Germline CDR1 reads SGHRS; CDR2 reads YFSETQ. The trim removed 6 bases at V and 2 bases at J, leaving 4 bases unmatched. The CDR3 contains 16 residues. DNA for the CDR3: TGCGCCAGCAAAGGACTAGCGGGGGAAAACACCGGGGAGCTGTTTTTT. It specifies CASKGLAGENTGELFF.

The genes are TRBV2 and TRBJ2-1; TRBD2 aligns across 8 bases. V lost 2 bases and J lost 6; bases outside the gene matches: 3. CDR3 size: 14 residues. Germline values: CDR1 SNHLY, CDR2 FYNNEI. For the CDR3, the DNA is TGTGCCAGCAGTGAACGCCTAGCGGGCAATGAGCAGTTCTTC. Translation: CASSERLAGNEQFF.

J is TRBJ2-1 and V is TRBV7-9; tentatively, D is TRBD2 (6 bases). The V gene lost 7 bases and the J gene lost 6 bases, with 16 bases spanning the gap. The CDR3 spans 14 residues. Germline V gene lookup returns CDR1 SEHNR and CDR2 FQNEAQ (reference sequence). In DNA, the CDR3 is TGTGCCAGCAAGAACCAGCGGAGGGGCAATGAGCAGTTCTTC. Its translation is CASKNQRRGNEQFF.

The J gene is TRBJ1-2, the V gene TRBV6-5; 9 bases line up with TRBD1. The V gene end was trimmed by 1 base and the J gene end by 6 bases; junction bases not matched to a gene: 9. The CDR3 covers 16 residues. Germline V gene sequence: CDR1 MNHEY, CDR2 SVGAGI. CDR3 sequence reads: CASSYFLGQGSDGYTF. CDR3 nucleotide sequence: TGTGCCAGCAGTTACTTCCTGGGACAGGGTTCGGATGGCTACACCTTC.

The chain carries TRBV4-3 and TRBJ1-4; 7 nucleotides align to TRBD1. The germline CDR1 and CDR2 sequences are LGHNA and YSLEER. The CDR3 contains 15 residues. J lost 8 bases, V lost 0 bases, and 6 bases had no gene match. The CDR3 here is CASSQDGQVVEKLFF. The CDR3 nucleotides are TGCGCCAGCAGCCAAGATGGACAGGTGGTGGAAAAACTGTTTTTT.

The V call is TRBV2, the J call TRBJ2-2; D unclear. Germline CDR1 reads SNHLY; CDR2 reads FYNNEI. V shed 6 bases and J shed 0 bases, with 8 bases lying between them. This CDR3 is 14 amino acids long. The CDR3 DNA sequence: TGTGCCAGCAGCCCCCCTACGAACACCGGGGAGCTGTTTTTT. It yields the protein CASSPPTNTGELFF.

The rearrangement links TRBV3-1 (or the pseudogene TRBV3-2) to TRBJ1-1; D possibly corresponds to TRBD1 (5 bases). The CDR3 is 14 amino acids. V dropped 3 bases and J dropped 5 bases, with 13 bases sitting between them. The germline CDR1 and CDR2 sequences are LGHDT and YNNKEL (reference sequence). The CDR3 coding sequence is TGTGCCAGCAGCCAGAGGGGCGGGAGAACTGAAGCTTTCTTT. It yields the protein CASSQRGGRTEAFF.

This rearrangement joins TRBV6-5 to TRBJ1-1; perhaps TRBD1 as D (6 bases). CDR3 size: 12 residues. V lost 5 bases and J 5 bases, leaving 9 bases between the germline ends. Germline loops: CDR1 MNHEY, CDR2 SVGAGI. The CDR3 coding sequence is TGTGCCAGCAGTACCAGGGGTACTGAAGCTTTCTTT. It encodes CASSTRGTEAFF.

The chain couples TRBV19 to TRBJ1-1; no reliable D call. Trimming pared 1 base from V and 8 bases from J, leaving 23 bases between. The CDR3 consists of 17 residues. Per the germline V gene, CDR1 is LNHDA and CDR2 is SQIVND (reference sequence). The CDR3 bases are TGTGCCAGTAGTATAGGTGGACTTCGGTGGGCACTCATAGAAGCTTTCTTT. Protein sequence: CASSIGGLRWALIEAFF.

CDR3 in DNA: TGTGCCAGCAGCTTGGACTCTCGGCGGTACACCTTC. It is translated as CASSLDSRRYTF. The chain carries TRBV7-8 and TRBJ1-2; no reliable D call. The V gene lost 3 bases and the J gene lost 11 bases, with 13 bases spanning the gap. Germline CDR1 reads SGHVS; CDR2 reads FQNEAQ. The length of the CDR3 is 12 residues.

V and J are TRBV10-3 and TRBJ1-4, with TRBD1 identical over 7 bases. Germline V gives CDR1 ENHRY, CDR2 SYGVKD. The CDR3 totals 15 residues. With 7 bases clipped from V and 5 bases from J, the junction kept 10 bases outside the gene matches. DNA for the CDR3: TGTGCCATCACCGCTACGACAGGGAAAAATGAAAAACTGTTTTTT. The encoded protein is CAITATTGKNEKLFF.

J is TRBJ2-7 and V is TRBV6-6; 12 nucleotides match TRBD2. This CDR3 is built from 15 residues. Germline CDR1 and CDR2: MNHNY and SVGAGI (reference sequence). With V trimmed by 7 bases and J by 6 bases, 10 bases remained unmatched. CDR3 loop: CASKTLAGGPGEQYF. The CDR3 DNA reads TGTGCCAGCAAGACCCTAGCGGGAGGGCCCGGCGAGCAGTACTTC.

V usage is TRBV18 and J usage is TRBJ1-5; TRBD1 matches at 9 bases. Germline CDR1 reads KGHSH; CDR2 reads LQKENI. The CDR3 contains 15 residues. V shed 8 bases and J 8 bases; nucleotides not matched to a gene: 13. The CDR3 sequence is CASADTGGKGKPQHF. The DNA for the CDR3 is TGTGCCAGCGCAGACACAGGGGGCAAAGGAAAGCCCCAGCATTTT.

The chain carries TRBV29-1 and TRBJ2-1, with 9 bases identical to TRBD1. Germline V gene data show CDR1 as SQVTM and CDR2 as ANQGSEA. The junction had 10 bases not matched to a gene; V was cut back by 4 bases and J by 9 bases. The CDR3 runs to 14 residues. This CDR3 reads CSVGQGGFFSEQFF. The DNA for the CDR3 is TGCAGCGTTGGACAGGGGGGTTTTTTTAGTGAGCAGTTCTTC.

V is TRBV6-5 and J is TRBJ1-1; D might be TRBD1 (6 bases). Germline lookup yields CDR1 MNHEY and CDR2 SVGAGI. Trimming pared 9 bases from V and 5 bases from J, leaving 19 bases between. This CDR3 region has 14 residues. The CDR3 sequence: CASHEPTGSTEAFF. The CDR3 DNA sequence: TGTGCCAGTCATGAACCCACAGGGAGTACTGAAGCTTTCTTT.

J is TRBJ1-2 and V is TRBV28; 9 nucleotides align to TRBD1. In germline, CDR1 is MDHEN, CDR2 SYDVKM. The length of the CDR3 is 15 residues. J was trimmed by 9 bases and V by 7 bases; bases with no gene match: 15. DNA for the CDR3: TGTGCCAGCAAAAAAGATCGGGACAGGGCGTTTCGCTACACCTTC. Translation gives CASKKDRDRAFRYTF.

As DNA, the CDR3 is TGTGCCAGCAGTCCGGACAGGGTGGAGCAGCCCCAGCATTTT. Protein product: CASSPDRVEQPQHF. This chain joins TRBV2 and TRBJ1-5; 8 nucleotides agree with TRBD1. This CDR3 comprises 14 residues. J was trimmed by 7 bases and V by 5 bases; bases with no gene match: 7. Germline CDR1 reads SNHLY; CDR2 reads FYNNEI.